The clone carrying this T cell receptor (beta chain) was seen more than once but under ten times. It was CD45RO-negative cells, positively selected for CCR7, that made up naive CD8 cells, with terminally differentiated effector memory CD45RA+ cells excluded. All donors were Caucasian adults living in Nashville, Tennessee. The record originates from a study of shared clonotypes between healthy human individuals. This table comes from immunoSEQ multiplex PCR, and its TCRdb copy is limited to in-frame clones, with some not included. The sample carries roughly 2.1 million clones, around 93% recorded once. This CDR3 is built from 12 residues. Germline V lookup: CDR1 MNHEY, CDR2 SMNVEV (reference sequence). Trimming removed 6 bases at V and 4 bases at J, with 7 bases between.

This TCR was recovered from a man aged 18 to 30 in good health. Some clones in this sample may be carry-over from other donors' samples. Sequences were obtained from naive CD8+ T cells from PBMCs. The chain employs TRBV27 and TRBJ1-5; no reliable D call. In DNA, the CDR3 is TGTGCCAGCAGACACCAAAATCAGCCCCAGCATTTT. The encoded protein is CASRHQNQPQHF.